This TCR beta chain was retrieved from a study of blood T cell repertoires in COVID-19. Participant ages covered 18 to 89 years across 24 US areas. Clinical histories supplied by participants themselves formed the basis of cohort assignment. Recovered status in Cohort 3 required two negative PCRs, clearance, or symptom resolution. Trimming removed 3 bases at V and 5 bases at J, with 13 bases between. The CDR3 length is 13 residues. CDR1 is SQVTM and CDR2 is ANQGSEA in the germline V gene. TCRdb keeps only in-frame clones here, not all; method: immunoSEQ multiplex PCR. This repertoire shows 150,000 or so clones, less than 90% found once; its top ten account for nearly 8%.

The chain joins TRBV29-1 to TRBJ1-2; maybe TRBD1 (5 bases). Sequencing was carried out using PBMCs or T cells enriched from blood (not recorded which). This TCR was recovered from a woman aged 45-60 years who had recovered from COVID-19. The CDR3 DNA follows: TGCAGCGTTGACCCAGGGAGGGTGTATGGCTACACCTTC. Its translation: CSVDPGRVYGYTF.